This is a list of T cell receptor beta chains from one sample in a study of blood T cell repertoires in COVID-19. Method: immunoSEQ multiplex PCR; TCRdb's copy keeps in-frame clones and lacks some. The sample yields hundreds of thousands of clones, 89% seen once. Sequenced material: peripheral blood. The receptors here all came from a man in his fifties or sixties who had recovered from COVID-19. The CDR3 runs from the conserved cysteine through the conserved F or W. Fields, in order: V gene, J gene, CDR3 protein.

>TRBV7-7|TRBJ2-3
CASSLAGGGLTDTQYF
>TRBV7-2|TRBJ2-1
CASSWASGRGNEQFF
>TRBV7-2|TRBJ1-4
CASSFRQPPNEKLFF
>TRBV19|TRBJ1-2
CASSIPGGSFSGGYTF
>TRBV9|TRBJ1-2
CASSVGDTSYGYTF
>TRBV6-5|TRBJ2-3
CASSRDRGTDTQYF
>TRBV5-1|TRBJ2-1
CASSPQAGRLNEQFF
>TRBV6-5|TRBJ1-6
CASSSQGKGNSPLHF
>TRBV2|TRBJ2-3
CASSDGGRGTDTQYF
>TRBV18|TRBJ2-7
CASSPSLSQVYEQYF
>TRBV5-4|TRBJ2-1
CASSQQGNEQFF
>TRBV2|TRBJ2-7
CASIEGGLPFYEQYF
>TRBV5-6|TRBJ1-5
CASSFGPRVQPQHF
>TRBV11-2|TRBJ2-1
CASSLGTGLGKQFF
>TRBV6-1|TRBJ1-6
CASSGTGGWPNSPLHF
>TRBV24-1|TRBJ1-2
CATSDLTGSPYGYTF
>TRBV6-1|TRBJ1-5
CASSEAQGAGGNQPQHF
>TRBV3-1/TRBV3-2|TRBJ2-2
CASSRPNTGELFF
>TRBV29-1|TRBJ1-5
CSVTRSGTGASNQPQHF
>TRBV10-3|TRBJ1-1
CAISEGAITAFF
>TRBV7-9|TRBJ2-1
CASSQRDEQFF
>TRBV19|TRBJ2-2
CASSGTANTGELFF
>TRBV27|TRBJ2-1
CASSLSTGGSEQFF
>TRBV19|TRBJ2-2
CASSFRPPSGGVSGELFF
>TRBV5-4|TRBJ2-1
CASSDPIHRGGNEQFF
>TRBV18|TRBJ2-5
CASSLLGQGFETQYF
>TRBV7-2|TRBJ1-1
CASSLWTGGSTEAFF
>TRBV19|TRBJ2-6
CASRQGAGANVLTF
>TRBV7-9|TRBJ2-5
CASSPTGRRQETQYF
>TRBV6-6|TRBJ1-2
CASSRSGTGDAYGYTF
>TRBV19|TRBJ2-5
CASSPGQVSQETQYF
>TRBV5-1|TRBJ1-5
CASSQQGLGNQPQHF
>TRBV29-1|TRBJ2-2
CSIRAGSRTGELFF
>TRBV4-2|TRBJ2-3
CASSQDKATDTQYF
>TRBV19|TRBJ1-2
CASSRGRAGYGYTF
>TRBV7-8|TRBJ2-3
CASSFGAGGLTDTQYF